The 32 T cell receptor beta chains below all came from one sample that was sequenced in a study of OX40 agonist ivuxolimab in advanced cancers. Only in-frame clones appear in the TCRdb table, and some are missing; sequencing was by immunoSEQ multiplex PCR. Counted here are 25,000 to 35,000 clones, about four fifths occurring once; the ten biggest clones make up roughly 23%. The specimen was CD4+ or CD8+ T cells sorted from blood, collected in a trial of the OX40 agonist ivuxolimab. The receptors were sampled from an adult with an advanced solid tumor such as melanoma, head and neck, liver or kidney cancer.

The chain is built from TRBV25-1 and TRBJ2-5; D is uncertain. CDR1 and CDR2 (germline): MGHDK, SYGVNS. The CDR3 is 14 residues long. The V and J ends lost 0 bases and 4 bases respectively, with 9 bases between them. Written as DNA, the CDR3 is TGTGCCAGCAGTGAATACACGTTAGGAGAGACCCAGTACTTC. Its protein is CASSEYTLGETQYF.

V is TRBV29-1 and J is TRBJ1-1; 9 bases agree with TRBD1. The J segment lost 4 bases and the V segment lost 7 bases, leaving 10 bases of the junction unmatched. CDR1 and CDR2 (germline): SQVTM, ANQGSEA. CDR3 size: 14 residues. The CDR3 spells CSGKSGTGRTEAFF. DNA for the CDR3: TGCAGCGGAAAGTCCGGGACAGGGCGCACTGAAGCTTTCTTT.

The chain combines TRBV9 with TRBJ1-1; D remains ambiguous. Trimming left V 0 bases short and J 3 bases short, with 6 bases between. This CDR3 has 13 residues. Germline V CDR1 and CDR2: SGDLS, YYNGEE. CDR3 residues: CASSVGPDTEAFF. DNA of the CDR3: TGTGCCAGCAGCGTAGGACCCGACACTGAAGCTTTCTTT.

The CDR3 DNA sequence: TGTGCCTGGGCGGCCCGAGGAGGTAACTATGGCTACACCTTC. Residues: CAWAARGGNYGYTF. The rearrangement joins TRBV30 to TRBJ1-2; D gene unclear. Trimming took 5 bases from V and 1 from J, leaving 14 bases between them. The CDR3 runs 14 residues. Germline lookup yields CDR1 GTSNPN and CDR2 SVGIG (reference sequence).

This rearrangement joins TRBV27 to TRBJ1-6; TRBD1 aligns across 8 bases. V was clipped by 5 bases and J by 0 bases; unmatched bases: 6. Germline assignment: CDR1 MNHEY and CDR2 SMNVEV (reference sequence). The CDR3 has 17 residues. The CDR3 DNA is TGTGCCAGCAGTCAAAACAGGGGGGGCTCCTATAATTCACCCCTCCACTTT. Translation gives CASSQNRGGSYNSPLHF.

This sequence joins TRBV5-1 and TRBJ2-7; D possibly uses TRBD1 or TRBD2 (7 bases each). CDR1 SGHRS and CDR2 YFSETQ come from the germline V gene. The CDR3 runs to 15 residues. V dropped 2 bases and J dropped 2 bases, with 14 bases sitting between them. This chain's CDR3 is CASSLQGSGTYEQYF. In nucleotides, the CDR3 is TGCGCCAGCAGCTTACAGGGGAGCGGGACCTACGAGCAGTACTTC.

The J gene is TRBJ2-1, the V gene TRBV29-1, with 10 bases identical to TRBD1. V gave up 8 bases and J gave up 2 bases; unmatched junction bases: 12. The V gene's germline CDR1 is SQVTM and CDR2 ANQGSEA. The CDR3 is made up of 16 amino acids. CDR3 loop: CSIGRRGQGPYNEQFF. The CDR3 nucleotides read TGCAGCATAGGGCGACGGGGACAGGGGCCCTACAATGAGCAGTTCTTC.

This clone was found a few times. The genes are TRBV2 and TRBJ1-3, with no clear D. This CDR3 has 14 amino acids. Trimming removed 3 bases at V and 0 bases at J, with 6 bases between. Germline CDR1 SNHLY, CDR2 FYNNEI. CDR3 nucleotides: TGTGCCAGCAGTGAGGACCTCTCTGGAAACACCATATATTTT. This sequence encodes CASSEDLSGNTIYF.

This chain links TRBV30 with TRBJ1-2, with D uncertain. The CDR3 runs 11 residues. Deletions cut 1 base from V and 2 bases from J, with 2 bases between. Looked up from germline, CDR1 is GTSNPN and CDR2 is SVGIG (reference sequence). The CDR3, as DNA: TGTGCCTGGAGTGAGAACTATGGCTACACCTTC. This translates into CAWSENYGYTF.

The DNA of the CDR3 is TGCGCCAGCAGCCCAGGCCCCCTAACAGGGTCCGACGAGCAGTACTTC. It is translated as CASSPGPLTGSDEQYF. The chain joins TRBV4-1 to TRBJ2-7; D is possibly TRBD1 (6 bases). V lost 4 bases to trimming and J lost 5 bases, with 21 bases between them. CDR1 MGHRA and CDR2 YSYEKL come from the germline V gene. The CDR3 sequence is 16 residues long.

The rearrangement links TRBV7-9 to TRBJ1-2; weak D call: TRBD1 (5 bases). Germline loops: CDR1 SEHNR, CDR2 FQNEAQ (reference sequence). The CDR3 sequence is 12 residues long. The V end lost 3 bases, the J end lost 8 bases, and 10 bases lay between the germline ends. The CDR3 DNA sequence: TGTGCCAGCAGCTTGGTGGGACGAGGCTACACCTTC. It codes for CASSLVGRGYTF.

The chain carries TRBV6-1 and TRBJ2-4, with a tentative D call TRBD1 (6 bases). The CDR3 loop spans 13 amino acids. V shed 5 bases and J shed 6 bases, with 11 bases lying between them. Germline CDR1 and CDR2: MNHNS and SASEGT. Here the CDR3 DNA reads TGTGCCAGCAGTTGGGACAAAGGAAACATTCAGTACTTC. Protein: CASSWDKGNIQYF.

The chain recombines TRBV7-6 with TRBJ2-1, with 7 nucleotides matching TRBD1. Trimming cost V 3 bases and J 10 bases; bases outside gene matches: 3. Germline V lookup: CDR1 SGHVS, CDR2 FNYEAQ. The CDR3 is made up of 12 amino acids. This chain's CDR3 is CASSFLGQEQFF. In nucleotides, the CDR3 is TGTGCCAGCAGCTTTTTGGGACAGGAGCAGTTCTTC. Based on the CDR3 plus reference TRBV7-6 and TRBJ2-1, the full variable domain is GAGVSQSPRYKVTKRGQDVALRCDPISGHVSLYWYRQALGQGPEFLTYFNYEAQQDKSGLPNDRFSAERPEGSISTLTIQRTEQRDSAMYRCASSFLGQEQFFGPGTRLTVL.

This clone counts as medium-sized. This specimen includes other DNA sequences encoding the same CDR3. The V and J genes are TRBV5-1 and TRBJ2-5; 10 bases map to TRBD2. With 4 bases clipped from V and 4 bases from J, the junction kept 7 bases outside the gene matches. Germline loops: CDR1 SGHRS, CDR2 YFSETQ. There are 15 residues in the CDR3. CDR3 DNA sequence: TGCGCCAGCAGCCCCAGCGGGGGGGCGGGAGAGACCCAGTACTTC. Translation gives CASSPSGGAGETQYF.

The chain employs TRBV6-1 and TRBJ1-5; D remains unclear. The CDR3 loop spans 15 amino acids. Per germline, CDR1 MNHNS and CDR2 SASEGT. The V end was cut by 6 bases, the J end by 6 bases, with 18 bases between. Written as DNA, the CDR3 is TGTGCCAGCAGCTCCTCATTGGAGAGCGGTCAGCCCCAGCATTTT. Translation: CASSSSLESGQPQHF.

The DNA for the CDR3 is TGTGCCAGCAGTGAAGTTTTGGCCTCGAACACTGAAGCTTTCTTT. Protein product: CASSEVLASNTEAFF. The chain has TRBV6-1 and TRBJ1-1; D gene ambiguous. This CDR3 is 15 amino acids long. V was trimmed by 1 base and J by 1 base, leaving 10 bases between them. Per the germline V gene, CDR1 is MNHNS and CDR2 is SASEGT.

V and J are TRBV6-6 and TRBJ1-3, with D possibly matching TRBD1 (5 bases). The CDR3 is 14 amino acids. Looked up from germline, CDR1 is MNHNY and CDR2 is SVGAGI (reference sequence). The V and J ends lost 2 bases and 2 bases respectively, with 7 bases between them. The CDR3 sequence: CASSYTGAGNTIYF. The CDR3 DNA reads as TGTGCCAGCAGTTACACAGGAGCTGGAAACACCATATATTTT.

The V and J genes are TRBV11-2 and TRBJ2-7, with 7 nucleotides matching TRBD1. This CDR3 has 13 amino acids. The V segment lost 5 bases and the J segment 3 bases; nucleotides outside the gene matches: 4. The germline CDR1 and CDR2 sequences are SGHAT and FQNNGV. CDR3 protein: CASSKDRSYEQYF. The CDR3 DNA follows: TGTGCCAGCAGCAAGGACAGGAGCTACGAGCAGTACTTC. Full variable domain (rest looked up from reference TRBV11-2 and TRBJ2-7): EAGVAQSPRYKIIEKRQSVAFWCNPISGHATLYWYQQILGQGPKLLIQFQNNGVVDDSQLPKDRFSAERLKGVDSTLKIQPAKLEDSAVYLCASSKDRSYEQYFGPGTRLTVT.

The chain recombines TRBV6-5 with TRBJ1-1; D is undetermined. This CDR3 comprises 13 residues. Germline lookup yields CDR1 MNHEY and CDR2 SVGAGI. V lost 8 bases to trimming and J lost 4 bases, with 14 bases between them. The CDR3, as DNA: TGTGCCAGCCGTGGGGATAGGGCCACTGAAGCTTTCTTT. Amino acids: CASRGDRATEAFF.

The V call is TRBV11-2, the J call TRBJ2-7, with 8 bases identical to TRBD1. The CDR3 extends over 14 amino acids. V trimming: 5 bases; J trimming: 2 bases; junction bases outside the gene matches: 5. In germline, CDR1 is SGHAT, CDR2 FQNNGV. The CDR3 coding sequence is TGTGCCAGCAGCAACGGACAGGGTCCCTACGAGCAGTACTTC. Translating gives CASSNGQGPYEQYF.

This clone was counted once. The gene calls are TRBV19 and TRBJ1-1, with TRBD1 identical over 11 bases. Trimming took 11 bases from V and 5 from J; bases not matched to a gene: 7. Germline-derived CDR1 and CDR2 are LNHDA and SQIVND (reference sequence). CDR3 length: 13 residues. CDR3 in DNA: TGTGCCGCAAGGGACAGGGGGAGGACTGAAGCTTTCTTT. Encoded protein: CAARDRGRTEAFF.

This clone was counted a single time. The chain carries TRBV5-4 and TRBJ1-6, with TRBD1 as a possible D gene (5 bases). V was clipped by 2 bases and J by 3 bases, with 9 bases between them. The CDR3 length is 15 residues. Germline lookup yields CDR1 SGHNT and CDR2 YYREEE (reference sequence). CDR3 nucleotides: TGTGCCAGCAGCTTTGGGGGACTCTATAATTCACCCCTCCACTTT. It encodes CASSFGGLYNSPLHF.

The rearrangement joins TRBV6-6 to TRBJ1-6; unclear D gene. The V end was cut by 3 bases, the J end by 7 bases, with 10 bases between. The CDR3 spans 14 residues. In germline, CDR1 is MNHNY, CDR2 SVGAGI (reference sequence). As DNA, the CDR3 is TGTGCCAGCAGTTATACAGAGGTGAATTCACCCCTCCACTTT. Amino acid sequence: CASSYTEVNSPLHF.

The chain recombines TRBV18 with TRBJ1-1; TRBD1 agrees at 9 bases. This CDR3 has 16 amino acids. Germline V CDR1 and CDR2: KGHSH, LQKENI. J gave up 1 base and V 3 bases, and 6 bases lay outside the gene matches. The CDR3 bases are TGTGCCAGCTCACCCGGGACAGGGACTACGAACACTGAAGCTTTCTTT. Its protein product is CASSPGTGTTNTEAFF. Using reference TRBV18 and TRBJ1-1 for the parts outside the CDR3, the full variable domain is NAGVMQNPRHLVRRRGQEARLRCSPMKGHSHVYWYRQLPEEGLKFMVYLQKENIIDESGMPKERFSAEFPKEGPSILRIQQVVRGDSAAYFCASSPGTGTTNTEAFFGQGTRLTVV.

The chain links TRBV9 to TRBJ2-5; the D gene is possibly TRBD1 (5 bases). The CDR3 consists of 12 residues. Germline V lookup: CDR1 SGDLS, CDR2 YYNGEE. Trimming cost V 3 bases and J 4 bases, with 7 bases left between them. This chain's CDR3 is CASSGQGETQYF. CDR3 DNA sequence: TGTGCCAGCAGCGGGCAGGGAGAGACCCAGTACTTC.

The J gene is TRBJ2-1, the V gene TRBV9; a weak D match, TRBD2 (6 bases). CDR3 size: 17 residues. Germline CDR1 SGDLS, CDR2 YYNGEE. With 0 bases removed from V and 8 bases from J, the gap between germline ends came to 21 bases. CDR3 protein: CASSVAYARSPGDEQFF. CDR3 sequence (DNA): TGTGCCAGCAGCGTAGCTTATGCCCGTTCTCCGGGGGATGAGCAGTTCTTC. Variable domain in full (rest from reference TRBV9 and TRBJ2-1): DSGVTQTPKHLITATGQRVTLRCSPRSGDLSVYWYQQSLDQGLQFLIQYYNGEERAKGNILERFSAQQFPDLHSELNLSSLELGDSALYFCASSVAYARSPGDEQFFGPGTRLTVL.

V and J are TRBV5-1 and TRBJ2-7, with 7 bases identical to TRBD1. V trimming: 0 bases; J trimming: 3 bases; junction bases outside the gene matches: 9. CDR1 and CDR2 (germline): SGHRS, YFSETQ. The CDR3 sequence is 16 residues long. CDR3 amino acids: CASSLAVTGIFYEQYF. CDR3 bases: TGCGCCAGCAGCTTGGCCGTGACAGGGATCTTCTACGAGCAGTACTTC.

The chain is built from TRBV6-5 and TRBJ2-3; TRBD2 might be the D (6 bases). The V gene's germline CDR1 is MNHEY and CDR2 SVGAGI. The CDR3 has 12 amino acids. V lost 8 bases to trimming and J lost 2 bases, with 8 bases between them. The CDR3 coding sequence is TGTGCCAGCGGGGGGAACACAGATACGCAGTATTTT. Translation gives CASGGNTDTQYF.

Only one count was recorded for this clone. CDR3: CASSMGLAGMYQETQYF. The CDR3 nucleotides read TGTGCCAGCAGCATGGGACTAGCGGGGATGTACCAAGAGACCCAGTACTTC. The J gene is TRBJ2-5, the V gene TRBV9, with TRBD2 matching 13 bases. The CDR3 runs to 17 residues. Germline V gives CDR1 SGDLS, CDR2 YYNGEE. V gave up 4 bases and J gave up 0 bases; unmatched junction bases: 6.

The gene calls are TRBV19 and TRBJ2-5, with 10 bases that match TRBD1. This CDR3 comprises 13 residues. With 10 bases clipped from V and 1 base from J, the junction kept 3 bases outside the gene matches. Looked up from germline, CDR1 is LNHDA and CDR2 is SQIVND (reference sequence). The CDR3 DNA follows: TGTGCCACCCGGGACAGGGGCCAAGAGACCCAGTACTTC. It codes for CATRDRGQETQYF.

The CDR3: CASSFASGTYEQYF. CDR3 DNA sequence: TGTGCCAGCAGCTTTGCTAGCGGCACCTACGAGCAGTACTTC. V is TRBV5-6 and J is TRBJ2-7; TRBD2 agrees at 7 bases. This CDR3 region has 14 residues. J lost 2 bases, V lost 2 bases, and 4 bases had no gene match. In germline, CDR1 is SGHDT, CDR2 YYEEEE.

The J gene is TRBJ2-3, the V gene TRBV28; 8 bases are shared with TRBD1. The ends lost 6 bases at V and 9 bases at J; junction bases unmatched: 11. Germline CDR1 MDHEN, CDR2 SYDVKM. This CDR3 spans 14 amino acids. The CDR3, as DNA: TGTGCCAGCAGAAACCTTAGACAGGGGCTAACGCAGTATTTT. Translated: CASRNLRQGLTQYF. The full variable domain, its missing parts supplied by reference TRBV28 and TRBJ2-3, is DVKVTQSSRYLVKRTGEKVFLECVQDMDHENMFWYRQDPGLGLRLIYFSYDVKMKEKGDIPEGYSVSREKKERFSLILESASTNQTSMYLCASRNLRQGLTQYFGPGTRLTVL.